These 21 T cell receptor beta chains were all obtained from the same sample, sequenced in a study of CXCR3-negative and CXCR3-positive naive CD8 T cells. Study-wide points: Naive cells that were CXCR3-positive had more hydrophobic TRB CDR3s (compared with CXCR3-negative naive cells).

For these receptors, no antigen is known. UMI-labeled 5' RACE yielded the TRB cDNA libraries. TCRdb reprocessed the 5' RACE reads and keeps a single row for each CDR3 protein, giving no DNA. The sample yields around 60,000 distinct CDR3 sequences, of which the top ten take up 0.5% to 0.55%. The sequencing sample was made of naive CXCR3+ CD8+ T cells from blood. Noted subset: CD45RO-CCR7+CD27+CD95- naive CD8+ T cells expressing CXCR3 (TNR3+). The receptors were gathered from a human donor in good health. Some clones in this sample may be carry-over from other donors' samples.

The chain has TRBV5-8 and TRBJ2-2. Germline V lookup: CDR1 SGHTS, CDR2 YDEGEE. The CDR3 is 16 residues long. The CDR3 reads CASSLVGWEYGGELFF.

J is TRBJ2-3 and V is TRBV7-3; TCRdb outputs TRBD1, but without DNA this stays unchecked. CDR3 length: 15 residues. CDR1 is SGHTA, CDR2 FQGTGA, per germline. The CDR3 here is CASSFARGMEDTQYF. Full variable domain (missing parts from reference TRBV7-3 and TRBJ2-3): GAGVSQTPSNKVTEKGKYVELRCDPISGHTALYWYRQSLGQGPEFLIYFQGTGAADDSGLPNDRFFAVRPEGSVSTLKIQRTERGDSAVYLCASSFARGMEDTQYFGPGTRLTVL.

The rearrangement uses TRBV28 and TRBJ2-2; TCRdb returns TRBD1, unconfirmable since there is no DNA. In germline, CDR1 is MDHEN, CDR2 SYDVKM. This CDR3 region has 16 residues. CDR3 in amino acids: CASTLDRVATTGELFF. Using reference TRBV28 and TRBJ2-2 for the parts outside the CDR3, the full variable domain is DVKVTQSSRYLVKRTGEKVFLECVQDMDHENMFWYRQDPGLGLRLIYFSYDVKMKEKGDIPEGYSVSREKKERFSLILESASTNQTSMYLCASTLDRVATTGELFFGEGSRLTVL.

The V gene is TRBV29-1, the J gene TRBJ1-1; the TCRdb D gene call, TRBD1, has no DNA to confirm it. The CDR3 contains 13 residues. CDR1 SQVTM and CDR2 ANQGSEA come from the germline V gene. The CDR3 loop reads CSADTGQNTEAFF.

The gene calls are TRBV20-1 and TRBJ1-5. CDR1 DFQATT and CDR2 SNEGSKA come from the germline V gene (reference sequence). This CDR3 comprises 14 residues. CDR3 amino acids: CSARVGASNQPQHF.

The chain couples TRBV4-3 to TRBJ1-1. The CDR3 contains 14 residues. Germline V CDR1 and CDR2: LGHNA, YSLEER. CDR3 sequence reads: CASSQRGMNTEAFF.

The chain recombines TRBV10-3 with TRBJ1-5; TCRdb designates TRBD1, a call that cannot be tested without DNA. This CDR3 is 15 amino acids long. Germline assignment: CDR1 ENHRY and CDR2 SYGVKD. The CDR3 spells CAISEDRGSNQPQHF.

The chain carries TRBV28 and TRBJ1-5; absent DNA, TCRdb's TRBD1 call cannot be checked. The CDR3 runs to 15 residues. From germline, CDR1 is MDHEN and CDR2 SYDVKM. CDR3 residues: CASSFEGLGRQPQHF.

This chain joins TRBV7-2 and TRBJ1-1; there is no DNA to check the TCRdb D call of TRBD1. Germline CDR1 and CDR2: SGHTA and FQGNSA. The CDR3 runs 15 residues. The chain's CDR3 is CASSLPGGEDTEAFF.

The CDR3 protein is CASSLGVDTEAFF. The J gene is TRBJ1-1, the V gene TRBV11-2. This CDR3 region has 13 residues. CDR1 and CDR2 from the germline V gene are SGHAT and FQNNGV.

The genes are TRBV20-1 and TRBJ2-1; TCRdb outputs TRBD2, but without DNA this stays unchecked. CDR3 length equals 16 residues. Germline V gene sequence: CDR1 DFQATT, CDR2 SNEGSKA (reference sequence). CDR3 protein: CSALGLAGVSYNEQFF.

The chain joins TRBV20-1 to TRBJ2-7; TCRdb gives TRBD2 as the D gene, but with no DNA this cannot be confirmed. The CDR3 is 16 amino acids. In germline, CDR1 is DFQATT, CDR2 SNEGSKA (reference sequence). CDR3: CSARYSGGPSSYEQYF.

V and J are TRBV20-1 and TRBJ2-2; TCRdb proposes TRBD2, but this gene call is untestable without DNA. In germline, CDR1 is DFQATT, CDR2 SNEGSKA (reference sequence). This CDR3 is built from 15 residues. The CDR3 loop reads CSAREELAGAGELFF.

V and J are TRBV20-1 and TRBJ2-7. This CDR3 is built from 12 residues. Germline V gene data show CDR1 as DFQATT and CDR2 as SNEGSKA (reference sequence). The CDR3 spells CSARPESYEQYF.

Here the CDR3 reads CASSLRTSGMDEKLFF. The chain combines TRBV11-2 with TRBJ1-4; the TRBD1 assignment by TCRdb is unverifiable without DNA. The V gene's germline CDR1 is SGHAT and CDR2 FQNNGV. The CDR3 contains 16 residues.

The chain recombines TRBV28 with TRBJ2-1. Germline assignment: CDR1 MDHEN and CDR2 SYDVKM. This CDR3 has 13 amino acids. CDR3 sequence: CASTSVRVNEQFF.

The chain couples TRBV7-9 to TRBJ2-1; absent DNA, TCRdb's TRBD1 call cannot be checked. The germline gives CDR1 SEHNR, CDR2 FQNEAQ (reference sequence). The CDR3 has 15 amino acids. CDR3 residues: CASSYRTGDHNEQFF.

The chain uses TRBV5-1 and TRBJ1-2. Per germline, CDR1 SGHRS and CDR2 YFSETQ. The CDR3 has 13 residues. Here the CDR3 reads CASSSGVSYGYTF.

The CDR3 reads CASSVVGGAGELFF. The J gene is TRBJ2-2, the V gene TRBV9; TCRdb names TRBD2, which stays unverified in the absence of DNA. The CDR3 is made up of 14 amino acids. Germline CDR1 reads SGDLS; CDR2 reads YYNGEE.

The CDR3 spells CSVGGGRNEQFF. The gene calls are TRBV29-1 and TRBJ2-1. CDR1 is SQVTM, CDR2 ANQGSEA, per germline. This CDR3 spans 12 amino acids.

The rearrangement links TRBV27 to TRBJ2-1; TCRdb names TRBD1, which stays unverified in the absence of DNA. CDR3 length equals 14 residues. Germline V lookup: CDR1 MNHEY, CDR2 SMNVEV (reference sequence). The CDR3 spells CASSSRDSYNEQFF.